A selection of T cell receptor beta chains follows, all from one sample in a study of radiation and T cells in renal cell carcinoma. Libraries were prepared by immunoSEQ multiplex PCR; TCRdb keeps only in-frame clonotypes and omits some of them. Of some 20,000 clones listed, around three fifths are singletons. Material: tumor tissue, obtained from a patient whose treatment was nephrectomy without radiotherapy. These TCRs come from a man between 50 and 59 years old with renal cell carcinoma. Both conserved end residues are part of each CDR3. Each record gives: V gene, clone size, J gene, D gene, CDR3 DNA, CDR3 protein. A D gene is named only where the DNA matches it firmly. Some rows have no size entry. The others give once, few or many, or a class for an expanded clone.

TRBV7-2	.	TRBJ1-1	.	TGTGCCAGCAGCTTAGTGGGGGCCGCGAAGAACACTGAAGCTTTCTTT	CASSLVGAAKNTEAFF
TRBV7-8	.	TRBJ1-1	.	TGTGCCAGCAGCTTCTTCATACAGATGAACACTGAAGCTTTCTTT	CASSFFIQMNTEAFF
TRBV7-9	.	TRBJ2-4	.	TGTGCCAGCAGCCAAAGTGGGAGAGCCAAAAACATTCAGTACTTC	CASSQSGRAKNIQYF
TRBV4-1	once	TRBJ2-1	.	TGCGCCAGCAGCCAGTCGGCGGGGCCCGGCCGGAATGAGCAGTTCTTC	CASSQSAGPGRNEQFF
TRBV30	few	TRBJ2-7	.	TGTGCCTGGGAGGGGGGGGACTACGAGCAGTACTTC	CAWEGGDYEQYF
TRBV7-9	once	TRBJ2-3	.	TGTGCCAGCAGCCTCACAGATACGCAGTATTTT	CASSLTDTQYF
TRBV7-2	.	TRBJ1-2	TRBD1	TGTGCCAGCAGCTTAAAATCAGGGGGCTATGGCTACACCTTC	CASSLKSGGYGYTF
TRBV5-6	.	TRBJ1-1	TRBD1	TGTGCCAGCAGGCAAGACCCGGGACAGGGGAACTGGAACACTGAAGCTTTCTTT	CASRQDPGQGNWNTEAFF
TRBV2	.	TRBJ1-4	.	TGTGCCAGCAGACGGACAGTAGGGGAAAAACTGTTTTTT	CASRRTVGEKLFF
TRBV5-4	few	TRBJ2-3	.	TGTGCCAGCAGCCTGAGGGCGGGGCCTAGCACAGATACGCAGTATTTT	CASSLRAGPSTDTQYF
TRBV14	.	TRBJ2-2	.	TGTGCCAGCAGCCGAGGGGGAACCGGGGAGCTGTTTTTT	CASSRGGTGELFF
TRBV29-1	.	TRBJ2-5	TRBD2	TGCAGCGTTGAACAGGGAGGGACAGAGACCCAGTACTTC	CSVEQGGTETQYF
TRBV7-9	.	TRBJ2-7	.	TGTGCCAGCAGCTTAGTGGGGACACCCTCCGAGCAGTACTTC	CASSLVGTPSEQYF
TRBV4-2	.	TRBJ1-6	TRBD1	TGTGCCAGCAGCCCGACTATACAGGGGGCACAGTCACCCCTCCACTTT	CASSPTIQGAQSPLHF
TRBV4-3	few	TRBJ1-4	.	TGCGCCAGCAGCCGTGATAGAAATGAAAAACTGTTTTTT	CASSRDRNEKLFF
TRBV4-2	once	TRBJ2-7	TRBD2	TGTGCCAGCAGCCAAGGAGACAAAGTCGGGACTAGCGGCAACTACGAGCAGTACTTC	CASSQGDKVGTSGNYEQYF
TRBV9	.	TRBJ1-2	.	TGTGCCAGCACCCCAACAGGAGGATTCTATGGCTACACCTTC	CASTPTGGFYGYTF
TRBV5-1	few	TRBJ1-2	TRBD1	TGCGCCAGCAGCTTGGACCCTTCGACAGGGGGTGGCTATGGCTACACCTTC	CASSLDPSTGGGYGYTF
TRBV5-6	.	TRBJ1-5	.	TGTGCCAGCAGCCAAGGATCGGGGAAGCAGCCCCAGCATTTT	CASSQGSGKQPQHF
TRBV6-6	.	TRBJ2-1	TRBD2	TGTGCCAGCAGTTACTCGGGGGGACTAGAGCAGTTCTTC	CASSYSGGLEQFF
TRBV19	.	TRBJ2-5	.	TGTGCCAGTAGTAGGGCAGGGTTTGAGACCCAGTACTTC	CASSRAGFETQYF
TRBV19	.	TRBJ1-6	TRBD1	TGTGCCAGTATCCAGACAGGGAGCTCCTATAATTCACCCCTCCACTTT	CASIQTGSSYNSPLHF
TRBV10-3	many	TRBJ1-1	.	TGTGCCATCAAGGGACAAGACACTGAAGCTTTCTTT	CAIKGQDTEAFF
TRBV5-8	.	TRBJ2-2	.	TGTGCCAGCACCCTCGCAGACGGGGGGCACACCGGGGAGCTGTTTTTT	CASTLADGGHTGELFF
TRBV28	.	TRBJ1-1	TRBD1	TGTGCCAGCAATTACAGGGGCACTGAAGCTTTCTTT	CASNYRGTEAFF
TRBV7-6	many	TRBJ1-5	.	TGTGCCAGCAGTTTGGACGGAAGAAGCAATCAGCCCCAGCATTTT	CASSLDGRSNQPQHF
TRBV18	.	TRBJ1-1	.	TGTGCCAGCTCACCGGTGCGGGGGAACACTGAAGCTTTCTTT	CASSPVRGNTEAFF
TRBV9	.	TRBJ2-2	.	TGTGCCAGCAGCATTGCGGGGGAGCTGTTTTTT	CASSIAGELFF
TRBV6-1	.	TRBJ2-2	.	TGTGCCAGCAGTGGAACAGGGCATCACACCGGGGAGCTGTTTTTT	CASSGTGHHTGELFF
TRBV7-2	.	TRBJ1-6	TRBD1	TGTGCCAGCAGCCCCGGACAGGGAGAGTGGTCACCCCTCCACTTT	CASSPGQGEWSPLHF
TRBV2	once	TRBJ1-2	.	TGTGCCAGCCCTAGAAAGTCCTCTAACTATGGCTACACCTTC	CASPRKSSNYGYTF
TRBV5-1	few	TRBJ2-2	TRBD1	TGCGCCAGCAGTCGCCGGGACAGTCACACCGGGGAGCTGTTTTTT	CASSRRDSHTGELFF
TRBV6-6	.	TRBJ1-5	.	TGTGCCAGCAGTTACCGAAGGGGCGACGATCAGCCCCAGCATTTT	CASSYRRGDDQPQHF
TRBV30	.	TRBJ2-5	.	TGTGCCTGGAGTGGGGATTCGGAGACCCAGTACTTC	CAWSGDSETQYF
TRBV5-1	.	TRBJ1-1	.	TGCGCCAGCAGCAGGAACAGGGTGAACACTGAAGCTTTCTTT	CASSRNRVNTEAFF
TRBV9	.	TRBJ2-2	TRBD2	TGTGCCAGCAGGTCTGGACTAGCGAACACCGGGGAGCTGTTTTTT	CASRSGLANTGELFF
TRBV5-6	.	TRBJ2-7	TRBD1	TGTGCCAGCAGCTCGACAGGGCGCTACGAGCAGTACTTC	CASSSTGRYEQYF
TRBV4-2	.	TRBJ1-2	.	TGTGCCAGCAGGAGCGTCGTGTCGGGGGTTGATGGCTACACCTTC	CASRSVVSGVDGYTF
TRBV28	few	TRBJ1-5	TRBD1	TGTGCCAGCAGTCTACGACAGGGGGATCAGCCCCAGCATTTT	CASSLRQGDQPQHF
TRBV20-1	few	TRBJ1-1	.	TGCAGTGCTAGAGATTTGGAAGCTTTCTTT	CSARDLEAFF
TRBV6-6	.	TRBJ2-7	.	TGTGCCAGCAGTTATGACACCGTCTACGAGCAGTACTTC	CASSYDTVYEQYF
TRBV5-1	few	TRBJ2-1	TRBD2	TGCGCCAGCAGCTTGGTTTTAGCGGGGGGAGGTGAGCAGTTCTTC	CASSLVLAGGGEQFF
TRBV29-1	few	TRBJ1-2	TRBD1	TGCAGCTCATCAGAGACAGGGGGCGGCTATGGCTACACCTTC	CSSSETGGGYGYTF
TRBV5-4	few	TRBJ1-3	.	TGTGCCAGCAGCTTCGACAGGAGGTCTGGAAACACCATATATTTT	CASSFDRRSGNTIYF
TRBV13	.	TRBJ2-3	.	TGTGCCAGCAGCTTAGGTGGTAGTTTCTCCGATACGCAGTATTTT	CASSLGGSFSDTQYF